This T cell receptor (beta chain) is drawn from a study of cytomegalovirus exposure and HLA in healthy donors. The V gene's germline CDR1 is PRHDT and CDR2 FYEKMQ (reference sequence). CDR3 length equals 15 residues. V was cut by 5 bases and J by 3 bases, with 15 bases left in between. Profiling relied on immunoSEQ multiplex PCR, and the TCRdb table lists in-frame clones only, not all of them. The table has 150,000 to 200,000 clones, approximately 90% seen once. As for this clone: Its specificity is unknown.

Study-wide findings and caveats: Many donors carried some public TCRs, although rarity characterized most TCR sequences.

The chain employs TRBV13 and TRBJ2-3, with D tentatively TRBD2 (6 bases). This receptor was identified in a man younger than 35 in good health and CMV-seronegative. Input material: PBMCs. The CDR3 nucleotides are TGTGCCAGCAGCCTCGGGGGATCAACAACAGATACGCAGTATTTT. Translation gives CASSLGGSTTDTQYF.